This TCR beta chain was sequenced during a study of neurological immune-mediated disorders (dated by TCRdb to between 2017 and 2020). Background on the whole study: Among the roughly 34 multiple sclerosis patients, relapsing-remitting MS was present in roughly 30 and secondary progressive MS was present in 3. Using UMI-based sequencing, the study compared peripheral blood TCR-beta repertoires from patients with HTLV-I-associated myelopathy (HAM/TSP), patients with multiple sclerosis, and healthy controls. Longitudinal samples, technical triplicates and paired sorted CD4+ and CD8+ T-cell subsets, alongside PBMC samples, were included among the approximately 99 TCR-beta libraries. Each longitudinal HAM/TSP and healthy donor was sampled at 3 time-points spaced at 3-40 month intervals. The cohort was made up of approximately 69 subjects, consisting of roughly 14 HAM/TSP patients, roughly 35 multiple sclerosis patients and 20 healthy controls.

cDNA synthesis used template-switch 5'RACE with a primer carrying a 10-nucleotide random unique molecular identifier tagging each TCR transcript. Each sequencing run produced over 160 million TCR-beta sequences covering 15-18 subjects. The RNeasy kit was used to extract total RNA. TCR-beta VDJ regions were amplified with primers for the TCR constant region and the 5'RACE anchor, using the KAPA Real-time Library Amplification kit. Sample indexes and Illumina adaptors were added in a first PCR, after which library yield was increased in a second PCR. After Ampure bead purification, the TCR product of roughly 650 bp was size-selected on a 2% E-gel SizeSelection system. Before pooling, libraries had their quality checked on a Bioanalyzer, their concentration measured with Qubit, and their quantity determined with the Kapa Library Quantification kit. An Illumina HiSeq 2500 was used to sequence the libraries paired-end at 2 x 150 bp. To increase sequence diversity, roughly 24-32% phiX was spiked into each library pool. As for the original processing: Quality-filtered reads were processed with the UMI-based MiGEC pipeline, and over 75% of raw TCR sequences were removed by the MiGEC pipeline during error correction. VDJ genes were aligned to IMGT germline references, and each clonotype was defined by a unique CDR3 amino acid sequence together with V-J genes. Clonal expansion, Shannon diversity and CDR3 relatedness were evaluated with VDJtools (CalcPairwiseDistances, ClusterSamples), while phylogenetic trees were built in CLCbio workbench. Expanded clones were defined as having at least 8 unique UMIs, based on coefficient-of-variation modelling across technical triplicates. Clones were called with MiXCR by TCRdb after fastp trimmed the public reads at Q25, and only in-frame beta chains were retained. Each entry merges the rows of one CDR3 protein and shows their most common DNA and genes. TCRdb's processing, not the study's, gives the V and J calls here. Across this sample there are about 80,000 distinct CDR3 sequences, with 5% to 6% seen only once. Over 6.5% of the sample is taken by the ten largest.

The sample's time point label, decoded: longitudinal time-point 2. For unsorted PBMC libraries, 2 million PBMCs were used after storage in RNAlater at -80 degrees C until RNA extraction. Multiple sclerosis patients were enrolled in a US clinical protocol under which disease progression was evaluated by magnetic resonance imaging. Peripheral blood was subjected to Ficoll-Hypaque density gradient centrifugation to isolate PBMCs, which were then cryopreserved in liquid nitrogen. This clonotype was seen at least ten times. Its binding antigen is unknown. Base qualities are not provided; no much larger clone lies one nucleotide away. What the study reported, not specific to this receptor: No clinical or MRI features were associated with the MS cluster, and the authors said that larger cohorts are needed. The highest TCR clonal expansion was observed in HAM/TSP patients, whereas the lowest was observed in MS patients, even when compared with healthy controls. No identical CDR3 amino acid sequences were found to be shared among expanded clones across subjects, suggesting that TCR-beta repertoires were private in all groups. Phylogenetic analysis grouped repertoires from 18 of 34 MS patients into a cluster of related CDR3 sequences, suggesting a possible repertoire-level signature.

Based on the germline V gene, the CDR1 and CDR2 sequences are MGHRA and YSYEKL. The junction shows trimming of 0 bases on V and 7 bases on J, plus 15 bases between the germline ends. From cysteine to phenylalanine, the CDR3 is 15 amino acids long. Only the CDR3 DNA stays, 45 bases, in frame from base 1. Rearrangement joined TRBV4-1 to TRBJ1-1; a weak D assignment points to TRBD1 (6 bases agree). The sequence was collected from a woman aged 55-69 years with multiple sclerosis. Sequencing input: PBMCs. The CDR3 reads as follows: CASSQDQTGLSEAFF. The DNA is TGCGCCAGCAGCCAAGATCAAACAGGGCTGAGTGAAGCTTTCTTT.